Below, 11 T cell receptor beta chains from the same sample are listed, as sequenced in a study of T cells after yellow fever vaccination. One entry per CDR3 protein results from TCRdb running MiXCR on the 5' RACE reads. The table has approximately 550,000 distinct CDR3 sequences, about a fifth seen once. The material sequenced was PBMCs, taken 15 days after the yellow fever booster vaccination. These receptors originate from a man aged 25-45 years who received the YFV17D yellow fever vaccine.

This clonotype came up many times. The rearrangement joins TRBV7-8 to TRBJ2-1; 7 bases match TRBD2. This CDR3 is 15 amino acids long. The V segment lost 3 bases and the J segment 4 bases; nucleotides outside the gene matches: 6. In germline, CDR1 is SGHVS, CDR2 FQNEAQ. CDR3 amino acids: CASSLGGSLYNEQFF. The CDR3 DNA sequence: TGTGCCAGCAGCTTGGGCGGGAGTTTGTACAATGAGCAGTTCTTC. The whole variable domain, filled in from reference TRBV7-8 and TRBJ2-1, reads GAGVSQSPRYKVAKRGQDVALRCDPISGHVSLFWYQQALGQGPEFLTYFQNEAQLDKSGLPSDRFFAERPEGSVSTLKIQRTQQEDSAVYLCASSLGGSLYNEQFFGPGTRLTVL.

This chain connects TRBV5-1 to TRBJ1-6, with D unresolved. Germline V gene sequence: CDR1 SGHRS, CDR2 YFSETQ. CDR3 length equals 14 residues. The V and J ends lost 4 bases and 16 bases respectively, with 21 bases between them. Here the CDR3 DNA reads TGCGCCAGCAGCCCCGGGCACGAAAGGATGGGTCTCCACTTT. It specifies CASSPGHERMGLHF. Full variable domain (outside the CDR3, taken from reference TRBV5-1 and TRBJ1-6): KAGVTQTPRYLIKTRGQQVTLSCSPISGHRSVSWYQQTPGQGLQFLFEYFSETQRNKGNFPGRFSGRQFSNSRSEMNVSTLELGDSALYLCASSPGHERMGLHFGNGTRLTVT.

This clonotype was counted only a few times. J is TRBJ1-5 and V is TRBV12-3 or TRBV12-4; TRBD1 is a possible D gene (5 bases). Trimming pared 7 bases from V and 4 bases from J, leaving 14 bases between. The CDR3 extends over 14 amino acids. In nucleotides, the CDR3 is TGTGCCAGCACTCAGGGTAATACAAATCAGCCCCAGCATTTT. Translated: CASTQGNTNQPQHF.

The gene calls are TRBV10-3 and TRBJ2-5; TRBD2 agrees at 9 bases. This CDR3 is built from 13 residues. Germline CDR1 and CDR2: ENHRY and SYGVKD. V dropped 4 bases and J dropped 8; count of bases not matched to a gene: 5. Here the CDR3 reads CAISGVLAGTQYF. CDR3 DNA sequence: TGTGCCATCAGTGGGGTACTAGCGGGCACCCAGTACTTC.

The chain uses TRBV12-3 or TRBV12-4 and TRBJ2-2, with D uncertain. The CDR3 loop spans 13 amino acids. The CDR3 reads CAQAGWGSGELFF. The CDR3 DNA sequence: TGTGCTCAGGCAGGTTGGGGTTCCGGGGAGCTGTTTTTT.

The chain employs TRBV12-3 or TRBV12-4 and TRBJ1-6; D not certain. Trimming removed 1 base at V and 8 bases at J, with 3 bases between. This CDR3 is 12 amino acids long. CDR3 sequence: CASSLVDSPLHF. CDR3 coding DNA: TGTGCCAGCAGTTTAGTGGATTCACCCCTCCACTTT.

The chain has TRBV29-1 and TRBJ2-1, with 10 bases fitting TRBD2. J was trimmed by 8 bases and V by 5 bases; bases with no gene match: 3. The germline V gene encodes CDR1 SQVTM and CDR2 ANQGSEA. This CDR3 contains 12 residues. CDR3: CSVSSGSYEQFF. In DNA form, the CDR3 reads TGCAGCGTTTCTAGCGGGAGCTATGAGCAGTTCTTC.

J is TRBJ2-2 and V is TRBV9; no reliable D call. The germline CDR1 and CDR2 sequences are SGDLS and YYNGEE. V was clipped by 4 bases and J by 0 bases, with 10 bases between them. CDR3 size: 15 residues. The CDR3 region is CASSSPPPNTGELFF. The DNA of the CDR3 is TGTGCCAGCAGCAGCCCACCGCCGAACACCGGGGAGCTGTTTTTT.

V and J are TRBV20-1 and TRBJ2-5; 12 bases line up with TRBD2. Trimming at V came to 4 bases and at J to 4 bases, leaving 7 bases not matched to a gene. Germline CDR1 and CDR2: DFQATT and SNEGSKA (reference sequence). There are 15 residues in the CDR3. The CDR3, as DNA: TGCAGTGCTATCCGACTAGCGGGGGCGGCAGAGACCCAGTACTTC. Encoded protein: CSAIRLAGAAETQYF.

This sequence joins TRBV29-1 and TRBJ2-1; a weak D match, TRBD2 (5 bases). The CDR3 spans 12 residues. Germline V gene lookup returns CDR1 SQVTM and CDR2 ANQGSEA. The CDR3 sequence: CTWTRVDNEQFF. CDR3 DNA sequence: TGCACCTGGACGAGGGTAGACAATGAGCAGTTCTTC.

This chain connects TRBV20-1 to TRBJ1-2; maybe TRBD1 (6 bases). CDR1 and CDR2 (germline): DFQATT, SNEGSKA (reference sequence). Between the trimmed V and J ends, which lost 3 bases and 4 bases, there was a span of 15 bases. The CDR3 is 14 residues long. The CDR3 spells CSASDGGQGYGYTF. CDR3 DNA: TGCAGTGCTAGTGACGGGGGGCAAGGCTATGGCTACACCTTC.